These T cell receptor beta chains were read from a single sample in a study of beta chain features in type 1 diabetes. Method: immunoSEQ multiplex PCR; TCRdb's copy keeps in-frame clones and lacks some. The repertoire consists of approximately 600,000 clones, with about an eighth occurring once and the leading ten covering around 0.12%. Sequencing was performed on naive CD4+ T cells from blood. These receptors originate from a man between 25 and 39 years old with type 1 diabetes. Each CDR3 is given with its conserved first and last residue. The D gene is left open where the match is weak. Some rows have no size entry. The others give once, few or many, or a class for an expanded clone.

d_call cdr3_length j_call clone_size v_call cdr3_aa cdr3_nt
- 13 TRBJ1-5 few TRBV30 CAWSLRDNQPQHF TGTGCCTGGAGTCTCCGGGACAATCAGCCCCAGCATTTT
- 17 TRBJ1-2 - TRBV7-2 CASSSSTLGATNYGYTF TGTGCCAGCAGCTCGTCAACCCTAGGTGCTACTAACTATGGCTACACCTTC
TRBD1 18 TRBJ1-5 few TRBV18 CASSPQGQGAHGNQPQHF TGTGCCAGCTCCCCGCAGGGACAGGGGGCACATGGCAATCAGCCCCAGCATTTT
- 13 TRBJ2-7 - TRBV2 CASSPPPPYEQYF TGTGCCAGCAGCCCTCCCCCTCCGTACGAGCAGTACTTC
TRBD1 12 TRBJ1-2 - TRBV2 CASSLDRGGYTF TGTGCCAGCAGCCTCGACAGGGGTGGCTACACCTTC
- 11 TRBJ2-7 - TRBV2 CASSDGYEQYF TGTGCCAGCAGTGACGGCTACGAGCAGTACTTC
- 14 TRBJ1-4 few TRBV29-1 CSVRPGATNEKLFF TGCAGCGTCCGCCCGGGTGCAACTAATGAAAAACTGTTTTTT
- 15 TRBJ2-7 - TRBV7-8 CASSFGALGGYEQYF TGTGCCAGCAGCTTTGGGGCCTTAGGGGGATACGAGCAGTACTTC
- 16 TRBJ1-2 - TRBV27 CASSFKKGAGNYGYTF TGTGCCAGCAGTTTCAAAAAAGGGGCTGGAAACTATGGCTACACCTTC
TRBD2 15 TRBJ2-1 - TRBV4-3 CASSHTSGEYNEQFF TGCGCCAGCAGCCATACTAGCGGGGAATACAATGAGCAGTTCTTC
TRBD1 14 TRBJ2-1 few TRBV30 CAWSAGVRGQEQFF TGTGCCTGGAGTGCGGGTGTCAGGGGGCAAGAGCAGTTCTTC
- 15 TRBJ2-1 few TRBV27 CASSLDRLTYNEQFF TGTGCCAGCAGTTTAGACAGACTAACCTACAATGAGCAGTTCTTC
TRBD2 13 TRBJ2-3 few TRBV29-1 CNVGTSGTDTQYF TGCAACGTGGGGACTAGCGGCACAGATACGCAGTATTTT